This T cell receptor (beta chain) came from a study of cytomegalovirus exposure and HLA in healthy donors. To note about this clone: The target antigen is unknown.

The CDR3 runs 13 residues. CDR1 and CDR2 (germline): LNHDA, SQIVND (reference sequence). Trimming left V 4 bases short and J 7 bases short, with 10 bases between. The PCR employed 60 Vbeta primers together with 13 Jbeta primers. TCRdb's copy holds only in-frame clones and misses some; the assay was immunoSEQ multiplex PCR. Of roughly 100,000 clones in the sample, 70% to 80% were seen once. The study, taken as a whole, reports: Per a later analysis, roughly 17,000 TCR beta sequences showed association with HLA alleles at 0.05 false discovery rate. Later analysis identified a missense DCLRE1C variant that was linked to TCR beta V- and J-gene trimming.

The sequenced sample was PBMCs. The chain carries TRBV19 and TRBJ1-4; perhaps TRBD1 as D (6 bases). The sequence derives from a man aged 30 to 39 in good health and CMV-seronegative. In DNA form, the CDR3 reads TGTGCCAGTAGTACGTGGGGGCCTGAAAAACTGTTTTTT. This sequence encodes CASSTWGPEKLFF.